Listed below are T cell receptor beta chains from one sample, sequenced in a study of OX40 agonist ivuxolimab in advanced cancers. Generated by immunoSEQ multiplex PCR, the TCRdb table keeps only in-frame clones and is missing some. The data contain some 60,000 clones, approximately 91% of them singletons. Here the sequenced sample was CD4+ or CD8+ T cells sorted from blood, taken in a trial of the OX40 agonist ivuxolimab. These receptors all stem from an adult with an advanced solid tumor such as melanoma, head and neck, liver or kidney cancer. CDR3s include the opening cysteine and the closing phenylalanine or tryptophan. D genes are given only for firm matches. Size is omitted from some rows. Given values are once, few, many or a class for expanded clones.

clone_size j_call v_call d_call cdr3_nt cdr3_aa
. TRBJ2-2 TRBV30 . TGTGCCTGGAGTGAGGCAGAACCCGGGGAGCTGTTTTTT CAWSEAEPGELFF
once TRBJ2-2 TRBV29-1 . TGCAGCGTTGAGGCCCAGGAAAGCACCGGGGAGCTGTTTTTT CSVEAQESTGELFF
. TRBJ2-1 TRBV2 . TGTGCCAGCAGTGTAGTCCGGGCCAATGAGCAGTTCTTC CASSVVRANEQFF
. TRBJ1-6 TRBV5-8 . TGTGCCAGCAGCTTGGACAGTAGAGGAGCTGAATCCGTACCCCTCCACTTT CASSLDSRGAESVPLHF
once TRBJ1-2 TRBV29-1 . TGCAGCGTTGCAGCGAATAACTATGGCTACACCTTC CSVAANNYGYTF
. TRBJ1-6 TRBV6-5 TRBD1 TGTGCCAGCAACCGACAGGGGGTGACTAATTCACCCCTCCACTTT CASNRQGVTNSPLHF
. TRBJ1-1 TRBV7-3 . TGTGCCAGCAGCTTAACAGCGAACACTGAAGCTTTCTTT CASSLTANTEAFF
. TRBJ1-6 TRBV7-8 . TGTGCCAGCAGCTTAGTAGGCTATAATTCACCCCTCCACTTT CASSLVGYNSPLHF
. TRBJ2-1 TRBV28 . TGTGCCAGCACTACAGGACGGGATGAGCAGTTCTTC CASTTGRDEQFF
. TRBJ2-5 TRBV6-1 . TGTGCCAGCAGTGAAGAACAAATCGGAGAGACCCAGTACTTC CASSEEQIGETQYF
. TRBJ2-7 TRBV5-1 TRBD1 TGCGCCAGCAGCTTGGAAGGGGGCTTTTTCGACGAGCAGTACTTC CASSLEGGFFDEQYF
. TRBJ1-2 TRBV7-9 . TGTGCCAGCAGCCTCTCAACCGGGACAAACTATGGCTACACCTTC CASSLSTGTNYGYTF
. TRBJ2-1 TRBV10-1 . TGCGCCAGCAGTCAGACAACTAGCTCCTACAATGAGCAGTTCTTC CASSQTTSSYNEQFF
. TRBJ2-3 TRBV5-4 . TGTGCCAGCAGGGCTAGCACAGATACGCAGTATTTT CASRASTDTQYF
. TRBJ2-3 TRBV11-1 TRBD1 TGTGCCAGCAGCCCCCCGGGACAGTTAACAGATACGCAGTATTTT CASSPPGQLTDTQYF
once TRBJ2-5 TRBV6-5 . TGTGCCAGCAGTTACCCCGGGATGGAGACCCAGTACTTC CASSYPGMETQYF
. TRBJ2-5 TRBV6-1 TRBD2 TGTGCCAGCAGTGAAGTAATGGCCCTAGCGGGGCAAGAGACCCAGTACTTC CASSEVMALAGQETQYF
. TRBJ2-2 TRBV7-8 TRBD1 TGTGCCAGCAGCTACGACAGGGACACCGGGGAGCTGTTTTTT CASSYDRDTGELFF
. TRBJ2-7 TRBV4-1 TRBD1 TGCGCCAGCAGCCGAGACAGGGACAACTACGAGCAGTACTTC CASSRDRDNYEQYF
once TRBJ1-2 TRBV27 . TGTGCCAGCAGTTTATCGGGGGCCGCTGGCTACACCTTC CASSLSGAAGYTF
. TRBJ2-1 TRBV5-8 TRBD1 TGTGCCAGCAGCCTTGGCCTACAGGGGGCTAGCTACAATGAGCAGTTCTTC CASSLGLQGASYNEQFF
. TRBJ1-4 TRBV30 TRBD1 TGTGCCTGGGGAAGGACAGGGGGCGGTGAAAAACTGTTTTTT CAWGRTGGGEKLFF
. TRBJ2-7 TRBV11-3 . TGTGCCAGCAGCTTAGGGAACTCCTACGAGCAGTACTTC CASSLGNSYEQYF
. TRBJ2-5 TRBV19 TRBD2 TGTGCCAGTAGCTCCGGACTAGCGGGAGAAAAGACCCAGTACTTC CASSSGLAGEKTQYF
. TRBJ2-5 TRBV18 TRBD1 TGTGCCAGCTCACGCTCGGGACAGGGGCAAGAGACCCAGTACTTC CASSRSGQGQETQYF
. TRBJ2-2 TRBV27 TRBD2 TGTGCCAGCAGTTACGCCCGAGCGGGGGGGGAGCTGTTTTTT CASSYARAGGELFF
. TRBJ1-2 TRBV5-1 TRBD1 TGCGCCAGCAGCTTGGATGGGGACAGGGGGCCTGGCTACACCTTC CASSLDGDRGPGYTF
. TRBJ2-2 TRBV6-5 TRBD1 TGTGCCAGCAACCGGGACAGGGGAAACACCGGGGAGCTGTTTTTT CASNRDRGNTGELFF
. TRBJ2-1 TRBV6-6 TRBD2 TGTGCCAGCAGTTATCGGGGGGGCGAGTCCAATGAGCAGTTCTTC CASSYRGGESNEQFF
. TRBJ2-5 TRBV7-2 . TGTGCCAGCAGGGGCGGACCTCAAGAGACCCAGTACTTC CASRGGPQETQYF
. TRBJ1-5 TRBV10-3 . TGTGCCATCAGTGACGGGACTCACAATCAGCCCCAGCATTTT CAISDGTHNQPQHF
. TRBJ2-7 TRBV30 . TGTGCCTGGAGTAGATTACAGGCCCACGGCGAGCAGTACTTC CAWSRLQAHGEQYF
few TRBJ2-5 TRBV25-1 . TGTGCCAGCAGCGATAGGGACTTCACTTTTAAAGAGACCCAGTACTTC CASSDRDFTFKETQYF
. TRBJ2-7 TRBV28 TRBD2 TGTGCCAGCAGTTTATCCCCGAGCGGGAGGGCCGGGTACGAGCAGTACTTC CASSLSPSGRAGYEQYF
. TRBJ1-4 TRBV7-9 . TGTGCCAGCAGCTTAGTCGGGGAAAAACTGTTTTTT CASSLVGEKLFF
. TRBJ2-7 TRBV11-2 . TGTGCCAGCAGCCAGGCCTACGAGCAGTACTTC CASSQAYEQYF
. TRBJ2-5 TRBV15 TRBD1 TGTGCCACCAGCCCACTTAAACCCGGGACAGTCGAAGAGACCCAGTACTTC CATSPLKPGTVEETQYF
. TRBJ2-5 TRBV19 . TGTGCCAGTAGTCCTGGGACTACAGGGGAGACCCAGTACTTC CASSPGTTGETQYF
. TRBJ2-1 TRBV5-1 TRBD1 TGCGCCAGCAGCGGCGGGACAGGGGGCCCCTACAATGAGCAGTTCTTC CASSGGTGGPYNEQFF
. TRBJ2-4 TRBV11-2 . TGTGCCAGCAGCCCCCTTGCTGGTCGGTTTCAGTACTTC CASSPLAGRFQYF
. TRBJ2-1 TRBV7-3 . TGTGCCAGCAGCTTAGACAACTACAATGAGCAGTTCTTC CASSLDNYNEQFF
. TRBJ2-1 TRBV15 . TGTGCCACCAGCATGTTAGACGGCGGGAAGGTCGTCAATGAGCAGTTCTTC CATSMLDGGKVVNEQFF
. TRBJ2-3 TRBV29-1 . TGCAGCGTTGACCGCGACACCGGTACAGATACGCAGTATTTT CSVDRDTGTDTQYF
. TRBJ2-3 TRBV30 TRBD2 TGTGCCTGGGGCGTGGGTAGCGGGAGCACAGATACGCAGTATTTT CAWGVGSGSTDTQYF
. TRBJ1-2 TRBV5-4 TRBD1 TGTGCCAGCAGCTCAGTAGGACAGGCCAACTATGGCTACACCTTC CASSSVGQANYGYTF
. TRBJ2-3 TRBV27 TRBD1 TGTGCCAGCAGTTTCGGATCCGGGACAGGGGCCCCAGATACGCAGTATTTT CASSFGSGTGAPDTQYF
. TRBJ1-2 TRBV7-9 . TGTGCCAGCAGCTTAACGGGGTATGGCTACACCTTC CASSLTGYGYTF
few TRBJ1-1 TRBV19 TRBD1 TGTGCCAGCGTAGACAGGGGGCTCGTTGAAGCTTTCTTT CASVDRGLVEAFF
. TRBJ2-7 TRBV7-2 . TGTGCCAGCAGTTCTCGGGACGGCTCCTACGAGCAGTACTTC CASSSRDGSYEQYF
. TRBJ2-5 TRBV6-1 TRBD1 TGTGCCAGCAGTGGGGGGGACAGGGGGCGATGGGAGACCCAGTACTTC CASSGGDRGRWETQYF
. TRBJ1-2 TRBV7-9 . TGTGCCAGCAGCGCGTTCGGGGTCGCTGAGTGGGACTATGGCTACACCTTC CASSAFGVAEWDYGYTF
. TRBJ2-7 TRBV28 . TGTGCCAGCAGTCGCATGGATACGGGGAGCTCCTACGAGCAGTACTTC CASSRMDTGSSYEQYF
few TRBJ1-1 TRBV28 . TGTGCCAGCAGTGAGTCAAATCGAGCAGGGCGGGATGAAGCTTTCTTT CASSESNRAGRDEAFF
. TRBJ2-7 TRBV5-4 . TGTGCCAGCAGCTTCGCAGGGGGGTCCTACGAGCAGTACTTC CASSFAGGSYEQYF
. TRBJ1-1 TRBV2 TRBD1 TGTGCCAGCAGGGGACAGGGGACGCGAAGTGAAGCTTTCTTT CASRGQGTRSEAFF
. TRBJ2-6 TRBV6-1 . TGTGCCAGCAGTGAACCCCGGGCCCGCTCTGGGGCCAACGTCCTGACTTTC CASSEPRARSGANVLTF
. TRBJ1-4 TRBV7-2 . TGTGCCAGCAGCTTCATGGGGGAAAAACTGTTTTTT CASSFMGEKLFF